The present T cell receptor (beta chain) was sequenced within a study of vaccination and CD4 T cells after COVID-19. Study information: Six males and four females constituted the convalescent cohort, two of whom were Hispanic.

Turning to this clonotype: The antigen remains unidentified.

Regarding treatment: roughly 11-day PBMC culture with coronavirus spike peptide pools or control peptides (ViraFEST assay). It was before the COVID-19 pandemic (2011-2018) that the unexposed donor's CD4+ T cells were collected. ViraFEST enlarged antigen-specific T cell populations with peptide pools and afterwards sequenced TCRs. Peptide pools at approximately 9.4 ug/ml, together with 7.5 to 10 IU/ml IL-2, were added to cultures of 1.5 million to 2.5 million PBMCs per well. Study-level findings and limits: Although the median of SARS-CoV-2-reactive clonotypes rose from roughly 21 to 40, the change was not significant.

The length of the CDR3 is 17 residues. V gave up 0 bases and J gave up 10 bases; unmatched junction bases: 9. Per germline, CDR1 LGHNA and CDR2 YSLEER. With the Oncomine TCR Beta short-read assay, DNA from cultured CD4+ T cells was sequenced. Using the QIAamp micro DNA kit, genomic DNA was extracted from the CD4+ T cells that had been cultured. In TCRdb, the PCR reads were re-called with MiXCR into one record per CDR3 protein. The sample lists fewer than 12,000 distinct CDR3 sequences; 25% to 35% were seen once. The chain uses TRBV4-3 and TRBJ1-6; 10 nucleotides align to TRBD1. The origin of this receptor is a human donor in good health. Sequencing used CD4+ T cells from blood, cultured in vitro. CDR3 coding DNA: TGCGCCAGCAGCCAAGATGTAACGACAGGGGGCCGGTCACCCCTCCACTTT. Its protein product is CASSQDVTTGGRSPLHF.